The entry below describes one T cell receptor beta chain. CDR3 length: 13 residues. Trimming pared 0 bases from V and 7 bases from J, leaving 7 bases between. Germline CDR1 MNHEY, CDR2 SVGEGT. This sample is drawn from a study of blood T cell repertoires in COVID-19. Study overall: PBMCs, B-cell-depleted T cells, or T cells were the source of the cDNA or gDNA that made up the material.

Study processing details: Reference gene primer amplification yielded estimated nucleated cell counts. Profiled with immunoSEQ multiplex PCR; TCRdb holds only in-frame clones, not every one. V, J and clone size reflect that table, while D and trimming were determined from the DNA. The data hold about 210,000 clones, with 70% to 90% observed a single time. This clonotype was obtained from a middle-aged man with acute or convalescent COVID-19. The rearrangement links TRBV6-2 or TRBV6-3 to TRBJ1-5; D is undetermined. The sequencing input was peripheral blood. In DNA, the CDR3 is TGTGCCAGCAGTTACTCAGCGGGGCAGCCCCAGCATTTT. Amino acids: CASSYSAGQPQHF.